These T cell receptor beta chains were read from a single sample in a study of chemoradiotherapy in HPV16-positive cancers. Here immunoSEQ multiplex PCR was the method, and the copy in TCRdb shows in-frame clones only, minus some. In the table there are about 910 clones, around 90% of which are singletons. The source material was tumor tissue, sampled from a patient who underwent chemoradiotherapy. All receptors derive from a human donor with HPV-associated anogenital cancer. Both conserved end residues are trimmed from each CDR3. A D gene is named only where the DNA matches it firmly. Rows may omit the clone size; those that give it use once, few, many or a size class.

v_call d_call clone_size cdr3_aa
TRBV7-6 - few ASSPLIGDGSGEQY
TRBV5-8 - - ASSLDRNIQY
TRBV6-6 - once ASTSPGGEKLF
TRBV5-4 TRBD2 - ASSLGTSGFNEQF
TRBV19 - - ASSPAWGGNTEAF
TRBV30 - - AWSAVQGLGETQY
TRBV11-2 - - ASSLGFYGYT
TRBV5-1 TRBD2 - ASSLGSGDHNEQF
TRBV4-2 - - ASSQVGGGGWDSGNTIY
TRBV6-4 TRBD2 - ASAQQGGEGETQY
TRBV6-5 - - ASSYSKGGENEKLF
TRBV7-3 - - ASSLRGLGGYT
TRBV7-9 - - ASSETTAGYNEQF
TRBV6-1 - - ASRVQKNTEAF
TRBV5-1 TRBD1 - ASSWGQGNGYT
TRBV5-5 - - ASSLSWESNYGYT
TRBV6-5 TRBD1 - ASSPPGQGIGTQY
TRBV19 TRBD1 - ASSPRDRVSGELF
TRBV20-1 - - SAKIDYGYT
TRBV2 TRBD2 - ASSEVLAGPAYEQY
TRBV6-5 - - ASTSEVDTQY
TRBV11-2 - - ASSPKGSRYNEQF
TRBV19 - - ASSPRNEKLF
TRBV19 TRBD2 - ASSSPGGGRIHEQY
TRBV11-3 - - ASQSGSYEQY
TRBV29-1 - - SVVGGRLVRGTEAF
TRBV29-1 - - SVAGTQTGTEAF
TRBV11-3 TRBD2 few ASSSPAGEVETQY
TRBV19 - - ASSTTTLGEQY
TRBV6-6 - - ASSYNGGNTEAF
TRBV7-2 TRBD1 once ASSASAGGGYRPQH
TRBV18 - - ASSPNSGVSYEQY
TRBV19 - - ASSISTPVSSEQY
TRBV5-5 - - ASSPDTFYEQY
TRBV6-1 TRBD1 - ASSERQGRTDTQY
TRBV4-1 TRBD2 - ASSQDPGGEETQY
TRBV13 - - ASSPQGTDTQY
TRBV10-3 TRBD1 - AISEAGQNEKLF
TRBV6-6 - - ASSYSQTGQGGGYT
TRBV4-1 TRBD1 - ASSHPGQGWSNEKLF
TRBV6-6 - - ASTWSYNEQF
TRBV5-1 TRBD1 - ASSPGQGAKTWGYT
TRBV5-3 - once ARVQTGEQSRANVLT
TRBV7-7 - - ASSLGPLTDTQY
TRBV9 - - ASRALNTEAF
TRBV7-9 - - ASSLSGGWSDTQY
TRBV7-9 TRBD1 - ASSLVGQGLSNTEAF
TRBV13 - - ASSLGYQPQH
TRBV11-1 - - ASSLHADPGEEQY
TRBV5-1 - - ASRYGETQY
TRBV6-1 - - ASSPRQNTEAF
TRBV7-9 - - ASSFGGTTGELF
TRBV9 - - ASSPLGAKNTGELF
TRBV13 - - ASRAAPSREQY
TRBV27 - - ASSSGPLLDTGELF
TRBV5-1 - once ASSGGLRTTINNEQF
TRBV11-2 TRBD2 once ASRLLSGRAEGEQF
TRBV18 - - ASSPSGDPYEQY
TRBV6-6 - - ASSDSFSGNTIY